This TCR beta chain came from a study of neurological immune-mediated disorders. The V segment lost 4 bases and the J segment 5 bases; nucleotides outside the gene matches: 13. The CDR3 is 17 residues long. This clonotype was observed many times. Each CDR3 protein gets one entry after TCRdb re-called the 5' RACE reads with MiXCR. The sample carries around 30,000 distinct CDR3 sequences, about 4.1% recorded once. The source is a woman aged 40 to 50 in good health. The chain combines TRBV12-3 or TRBV12-4 with TRBJ2-1; 8 bases are shared with TRBD2. The material sequenced was CD4+ T cells from blood. Written as DNA, the CDR3 is TGTGCCAGCAGTTCTCAGACCAGCGGGAGAGGGAACAATGAGCAGTTCTTC. Its translation is CASSSQTSGRGNNEQFF.